These T cell receptor beta chains were read from a single sample in a study of shared clonotypes between healthy human individuals. Measured with immunoSEQ multiplex PCR; TCRdb has only the in-frame clones, and not every one. This table holds around 1.5 million clones, 95% to 99% found once. The sample comprised naive CD4+ T cells sorted from blood. The receptors stem from a man aged 30 to 45 in good health. Each CDR3 is given with its conserved first and last residue. The order of the fields is clone size, D gene, J gene, V gene, CDR3 protein, CDR3 DNA. D genes are given only for firm matches. Expanded clones are given a class, and other clones once, few, many or no size at all.

. | . | TRBJ1-5 | TRBV15 | CATSRDHQPQHF | TGTGCCACCAGCAGAGATCATCAGCCCCAGCATTTT
. | TRBD1 | TRBJ1-2 | TRBV9 | CASSLQGTGEVF | TGTGCCAGCAGCCTCCAGGGTACAGGGGAAGTCTTC
. | . | TRBJ1-1 | TRBV6-5 | CASSRTGRINTEAFF | TGTGCCAGCAGTCGAACAGGACGGATTAACACTGAAGCTTTCTTT
. | TRBD1 | TRBJ2-1 | TRBV25-1 | CASSDDRGSYNEQFF | TGTGCCAGCAGTGACGACAGGGGCTCCTACAATGAGCAGTTCTTC
. | . | TRBJ2-7 | TRBV5-1 | CASSLEGQTYEQYF | TGCGCCAGCAGCTTGGAGGGGCAAACCTACGAGCAGTACTTC
. | . | TRBJ1-2 | TRBV19 | CASRTGHIPSGYTF | TGTGCCAGTAGAACAGGCCACATTCCTAGTGGCTACACCTTC
. | TRBD1 | TRBJ2-1 | TRBV25-1 | CASSDRQGSNEQFF | TGTGCCAGCAGTGATAGACAGGGGAGCAATGAGCAGTTCTTC
. | . | TRBJ2-7 | TRBV18 | CASSPERAGGGEQYF | TGTGCCAGCTCACCAGAGAGGGCTGGTGGGGGCGAGCAGTACTTC
. | TRBD1 | TRBJ1-1 | TRBV19 | CASSMVGQGRYF | TGTGCCAGTAGTATGGTGGGACAGGGCCGTTACTTT
. | . | TRBJ2-6 | TRBV7-2 | CASSLGLRANVLTF | TGTGCCAGCAGCTTAGGTCTACGGGCCAACGTCCTGACTTTC
. | . | TRBJ2-3 | TRBV6-6 | CASRDRGASTDTQYF | TGTGCCAGCAGGGATAGAGGGGCTAGCACAGATACGCAGTATTTT
. | TRBD2 | TRBJ2-1 | TRBV29-1 | CSVRGRTSANNEQFF | TGCAGCGTTCGCGGGAGAACTAGTGCCAACAATGAGCAGTTCTTC
. | . | TRBJ2-7 | TRBV28 | CASSFIADIGTYEQYF | TGTGCCAGCAGTTTTATAGCCGACATAGGAACCTACGAGCAGTACTTC
. | . | TRBJ2-5 | TRBV30 | CAWARVGETQYF | TGTGCCTGGGCCAGGGTGGGAGAGACCCAGTACTTC
. | . | TRBJ1-2 | TRBV28 | CASTQAGWVYGYTF | TGTGCCAGCACCCAAGCGGGGTGGGTCTATGGCTACACCTTC
. | . | TRBJ1-4 | TRBV18 | CASSPQGNEKLFF | TGTGCCAGCTCACCGCAAGGAAATGAAAAACTGTTTTTT
. | . | TRBJ2-2 | TRBV27 | CASSLVPGANTGELFF | TGTGCCAGCAGTTTAGTACCGGGAGCGAACACCGGGGAGCTGTTTTTT
. | TRBD2 | TRBJ2-3 | TRBV18 | CASSPSLAGVYTDTQYF | TGTGCCAGCTCACCTTCCCTAGCGGGGGTTTACACAGATACGCAGTATTTT
. | TRBD2 | TRBJ2-1 | TRBV5-1 | CASSLDLAGGEQFF | TGCGCCAGCAGCTTGGATCTAGCGGGGGGTGAGCAGTTCTTC
. | . | TRBJ2-3 | TRBV7-2 | CASSFAAELDTQYF | TGTGCCAGCAGCTTCGCCGCCGAACTAGATACGCAGTATTTT
once | TRBD2 | TRBJ2-5 | TRBV5-1 | CASSLGGRGFETQYF | TGCGCCAGCAGCTTGGGCGGGAGGGGATTTGAGACCCAGTACTTC
. | . | TRBJ1-1 | TRBV5-1 | CASSHLDGRTNTEAFF | TGCGCCAGCAGCCACCTAGACGGACGGACGAACACTGAAGCTTTCTTT
. | TRBD2 | TRBJ2-1 | TRBV19 | CASSPYSGIYNEQFF | TGTGCCAGTAGTCCCTATAGCGGGATCTACAATGAGCAGTTCTTC
. | . | TRBJ2-1 | TRBV25-1 | CASSVGGPNNEQFF | TGTGCCAGCAGTGTCGGGGGACCAAACAATGAGCAGTTCTTC
. | . | TRBJ2-2 | TRBV9 | CASSVGVGTGELFF | TGTGCCAGCAGCGTAGGGGTGGGCACCGGGGAGCTGTTTTTT
. | . | TRBJ2-7 | TRBV5-4 | CASSLTKQAYEQYF | TGTGCCAGCAGCTTGACCAAACAGGCCTACGAGCAGTACTTC
. | . | TRBJ2-3 | TRBV2 | CASRSDTDTQYF | TGTGCCAGCAGATCAGACACAGATACGCAGTATTTT
. | . | TRBJ2-7 | TRBV9 | CASSVDQGGYEQYF | TGTGCCAGCAGCGTAGATCAGGGGGGATACGAGCAGTACTTC
. | . | TRBJ2-5 | TRBV11-3 | CASSPSGEEGTQYF | TGTGCCAGCAGCCCCTCCGGAGAGGAAGGGACCCAGTACTTC
. | . | TRBJ2-7 | TRBV7-8 | CASTETTYEQYF | TGTGCCAGCACCGAGACCACCTACGAGCAGTACTTC
few | . | TRBJ1-5 | TRBV21-1 | CASSKVDSNQPQHF | TGTGCCAGCAGCAAAGTTGATAGCAATCAGCCCCAGCATTTT
. | . | TRBJ2-1 | TRBV28 | CASIGREAFYNEQFF | TGTGCCAGCATTGGGCGGGAAGCATTTTACAATGAGCAGTTCTTC
. | TRBD1 | TRBJ2-1 | TRBV9 | CASSVESQGVYNEQFF | TGTGCCAGCAGCGTAGAATCCCAGGGGGTATACAATGAGCAGTTCTTC
. | . | TRBJ2-1 | TRBV19 | CASSILRSGLSYNEQFF | TGTGCCAGTAGTATCCTCAGGTCAGGTTTATCCTACAATGAGCAGTTCTTC
. | . | TRBJ2-1 | TRBV27 | CASSSQGSLDNEQFF | TGTGCCAGCAGTTCGCAGGGCTCCCTTGACAATGAGCAGTTCTTC
. | . | TRBJ2-7 | TRBV7-9 | CASSLQAGDQYF | TGTGCCAGCAGTCTACAAGCCGGGGACCAGTACTTC
. | . | TRBJ2-5 | TRBV5-1 | CASSLGTNQETQYF | TGCGCCAGCAGCTTGGGGACTAACCAAGAGACCCAGTACTTC
. | . | TRBJ2-4 | TRBV5-1 | CASSLDQGGVAKNIQYF | TGCGCCAGCAGCTTGGACCAGGGCGGGGTAGCCAAAAACATTCAGTACTTC
. | . | TRBJ1-5 | TRBV27 | CASSLQGLGQPQHF | TGTGCCAGCAGTTTACAGGGTTTGGGCCAGCCCCAGCATTTT
. | . | TRBJ2-7 | TRBV28 | CASSRPGYNSYEQYF | TGTGCCAGCAGCCGCCCAGGGTACAACTCCTACGAGCAGTACTTC
once | . | TRBJ2-4 | TRBV12-1 | CASSSEPSDRDRAKNIQYF | TGTGCCAGCAGCTCTGAGCCATCCGACAGGGACCGAGCCAAAAACATTCAGTACTTC
. | TRBD1 | TRBJ1-1 | TRBV9 | CASSVGVTGVNTEAFF | TGTGCCAGCAGCGTTGGGGTGACAGGGGTGAACACTGAAGCTTTCTTT
. | TRBD2 | TRBJ2-1 | TRBV6-1 | CASSRASGRLNEQFF | TGTGCCAGCAGTCGGGCTAGCGGGAGATTAAATGAGCAGTTCTTC
. | . | TRBJ2-5 | TRBV27 | CASSPHRTDLRGQTQYF | TGTGCCAGCAGTCCGCACCGGACGGACCTGAGAGGGCAGACCCAGTACTTC
once | TRBD2 | TRBJ2-7 | TRBV9 | CASSVGTSARHEQYF | TGTGCCAGCAGCGTAGGGACTAGCGCGAGGCACGAGCAGTACTTC
. | . | TRBJ2-1 | TRBV5-1 | CASSLLGGSYNEQFF | TGCGCCAGCAGCTTGTTGGGGGGATCCTACAATGAGCAGTTCTTC
. | . | TRBJ2-5 | TRBV5-4 | CASSLVGASQETQYF | TGTGCCAGCAGCTTGGTAGGGGCCAGCCAGGAGACCCAGTACTTC
. | . | TRBJ2-1 | TRBV9 | CASSSRPNGNEQFF | TGTGCCAGCAGCTCCCGACCGAACGGCAATGAGCAGTTCTTC
. | . | TRBJ2-1 | TRBV5-1 | CASSYSQGGATEQFF | TGCGCCAGCAGTTACTCTCAGGGGGGAGCAACTGAGCAGTTCTTC
. | . | TRBJ2-3 | TRBV5-6 | CASSLAAGVFTDTQYF | TGTGCCAGCAGCTTGGCGGCAGGGGTCTTCACAGATACGCAGTATTTT
. | . | TRBJ2-3 | TRBV18 | CASSPWSGGRDTQYF | TGTGCCAGCTCACCGTGGAGTGGGGGACGAGATACGCAGTATTTT
. | TRBD1 | TRBJ2-7 | TRBV27 | CASRRRGTGGAWSYEQYF | TGTGCCAGCAGGCGCAGGGGGACAGGGGGCGCCTGGTCCTACGAGCAGTACTTC
. | . | TRBJ2-1 | TRBV14 | CASSQGLRRGDNEQFF | TGTGCCAGCAGCCAAGGACTTCGCAGGGGCGACAATGAGCAGTTCTTC
. | TRBD2 | TRBJ2-7 | TRBV5-1 | CASRAGTSGIYEQYF | TGCGCCAGCAGGGCCGGGACTAGCGGGATCTACGAGCAGTACTTC
. | . | TRBJ2-7 | TRBV18 | CASSPLRGLGYEQYF | TGTGCCAGCTCACCCCTCCGCGGCCTTGGCTACGAGCAGTACTTC
. | . | TRBJ2-3 | TRBV5-6 | CASSFSDGTSTDTQYF | TGTGCCAGCAGCTTTTCCGACGGAACTAGCACAGATACGCAGTATTTT
once | TRBD1 | TRBJ1-1 | TRBV15 | CATSKQGAGTEAFF | TGTGCCACCAGTAAACAGGGGGCCGGCACTGAAGCTTTCTTT